These 6 T cell receptor beta chains were sequenced from one sample in a study of vaccination and CD4 T cells after COVID-19. The antigens for these receptors are not known. With the Oncomine TCR Beta short-read assay, DNA from cultured CD4+ T cells was sequenced. Each CDR3 protein gets one entry after TCRdb re-called the PCR reads with MiXCR. Here the sample spans approximately 13,000 distinct CDR3 sequences, 64% being singletons. This sample's treatment: roughly 10-day PBMC culture with coronavirus spike peptide pools or control peptides (ViraFEST assay). The sequenced material came from CD4+ T cells from blood, cultured in vitro. The receptors derive from a human donor who had recovered from COVID-19.

This clonotype was picked up a small number of times. The gene calls are TRBV6-2 or TRBV6-3 and TRBJ2-7; D is tentatively TRBD1 or TRBD2 (5 bases each). Trimming pared 0 bases from V and 5 bases from J, leaving 11 bases between. This CDR3 has 14 amino acids. Germline-derived CDR1 and CDR2 are MNHEY and SVGEGT. The CDR3 bases are TGTGCCAGCAGTTACTCCCGGGGCAGCCACGAGCAGTACTTC. Translated, it gives CASSYSRGSHEQYF.

The CDR3: CASSIGRSQGYNEQFF. The CDR3 DNA reads TGTGCCAGTAGTATAGGGCGCTCCCAGGGGTACAATGAGCAGTTCTTC. The J gene is TRBJ2-1, the V gene TRBV19; perhaps TRBD1 as D (6 bases). The V gene lost 1 base and the J gene lost 4 bases, with 14 bases spanning the gap. The CDR3 runs 16 residues. CDR1 and CDR2 from the germline V gene are LNHDA and SQIVND (reference sequence).

This clonotype has just a few counts. This chain links TRBV30 with TRBJ1-5, with a weak D call TRBD1 (5 bases). Germline V gene lookup returns CDR1 GTSNPN and CDR2 SVGIG (reference sequence). V lost 2 bases, J lost 2 bases, and 10 bases lay in between. This CDR3 spans 14 amino acids. Here the CDR3 reads CAWSLGRGNQPQHF. CDR3 in DNA: TGTGCCTGGAGTTTGGGCAGGGGCAATCAGCCCCAGCATTTT.

V usage is TRBV19 and J usage is TRBJ2-7; D is ambiguous. Trimming removed 2 bases from V and 1 base from J, with 12 bases in between. Germline values: CDR1 LNHDA, CDR2 SQIVND (reference sequence). The CDR3 loop spans 15 amino acids. CDR3 DNA: TGTGCCAGTAGTATACGCGCAGGCAGTTCCTACGAGCAGTACTTC. It translates to CASSIRAGSSYEQYF. Full variable domain (remainder filled in from reference TRBV19 and TRBJ2-7): DGGITQSPKYLFRKEGQNVTLSCEQNLNHDAMYWYRQDPGQGLRLIYYSQIVNDFQKGDIAEGYSVSREKKESFPLTVTSAQKNPTAFYLCASSIRAGSSYEQYFGPGTRLTVT.

For the CDR3, the DNA is TGTGCCGCCCAAAGGGACGGAATACAGGGGTCCGAGCAGTACTTC. Its translation is CAAQRDGIQGSEQYF. The chain employs TRBV10-3 and TRBJ2-7, with TRBD1 matching 7 bases. This CDR3 is 15 amino acids long. V trimming: 11 bases; J trimming: 6 bases; junction bases outside the gene matches: 19. Germline assignment: CDR1 ENHRY and CDR2 SYGVKD.

The chain recombines TRBV2 with TRBJ2-5, with 8 bases aligning to TRBD1. V dropped 5 bases and J dropped 2; count of bases not matched to a gene: 10. This CDR3 is built from 16 residues. Germline V gene sequence: CDR1 SNHLY, CDR2 FYNNEI. The CDR3 coding sequence is TGTGCCAGCAGTCCCAGAGACAGGGGTCGGCAAGAGACCCAGTACTTC. This codes for CASSPRDRGRQETQYF. Supplemented by reference TRBV2 and TRBJ2-5, the full variable domain reads EPEVTQTPSHQVTQMGQEVILRCVPISNHLYFYWYRQILGQKVEFLVSFYNNEISEKSEIFDDQFSVERPDGSNFTLKIRSTKLEDSAMYFCASSPRDRGRQETQYFGPGTRLLVL.